This TCR beta chain emerged from a study of blood T cell repertoires in COVID-19. About the study: Sites across the United States, Italy and Spain contributed samples from acute and convalescent COVID-19.

Per the original methods: Amplification of reference gene primers was used by the study to estimate nucleated cell counts. Method: immunoSEQ multiplex PCR; TCRdb's copy keeps in-frame clones and lacks some. That table supplies the V and J calls and clone size; D and trimming were determined from the DNA. The top ten hold about 16% of the sample, which has tens of thousands of clones, 86% seen once. This CDR3 spans 11 amino acids. The germline V gene encodes CDR1 LNHDA and CDR2 SQIVND (reference sequence). V was clipped by 7 bases and J by 9 bases, with 12 bases between them. This sequence joins TRBV19 and TRBJ1-1; maybe TRBD1 (5 bases). This TCR was sampled from a man aged 60 to 69 with active or convalescent COVID-19. Sequencing was done on a sample of peripheral blood. The CDR3 sequence is CASKAGLQAFF. CDR3 DNA sequence: TGTGCCAGTAAGGCAGGGTTACAAGCTTTCTTT.